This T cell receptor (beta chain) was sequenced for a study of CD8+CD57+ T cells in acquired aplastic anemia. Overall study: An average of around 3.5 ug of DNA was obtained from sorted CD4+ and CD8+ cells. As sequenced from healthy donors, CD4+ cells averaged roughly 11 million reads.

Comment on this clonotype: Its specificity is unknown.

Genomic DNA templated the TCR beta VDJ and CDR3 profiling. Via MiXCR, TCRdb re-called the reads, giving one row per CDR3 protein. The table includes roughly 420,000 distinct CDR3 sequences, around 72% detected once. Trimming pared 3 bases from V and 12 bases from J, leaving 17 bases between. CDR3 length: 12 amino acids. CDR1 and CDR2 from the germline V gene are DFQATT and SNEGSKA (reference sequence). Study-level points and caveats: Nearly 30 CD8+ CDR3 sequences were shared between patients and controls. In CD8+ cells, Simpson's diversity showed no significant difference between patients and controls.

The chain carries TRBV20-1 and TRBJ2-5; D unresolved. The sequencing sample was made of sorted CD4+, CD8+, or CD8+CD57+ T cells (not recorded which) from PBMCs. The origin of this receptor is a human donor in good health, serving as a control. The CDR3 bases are TGCAGTGCTAGTACCCTTGAAAGTTTCAAGTACTTC. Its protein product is CSASTLESFKYF.